The T cell receptor (beta chain) under discussion was sequenced for a study of cytomegalovirus exposure and HLA in healthy donors. General study points: Listed as cytomegalovirus-associated were 150 to 200 TCR beta chains. CMV serostatus alone was available as immune exposure information. Most CMV-associated TCR beta chains were later found to appear HLA-restricted.

In regard to this clone: Antigen unknown.

CDR1 and CDR2 from the germline V gene are MNHEY and SMNVEV (reference sequence). This CDR3 contains 15 residues. V was shortened by 0 bases and J by 10 bases, with 13 bases between the two germline ends. In the PCR, 60 Vbeta and 13 Jbeta primers were used. In the authors' workflow: As a later analysis found, there were tens of millions of unique TCR beta chains, of which roughly 11 million were shared. The assay was immunoSEQ multiplex PCR, and TCRdb's table has in-frame clones only and misses some. The D gene and trimming were derived from the DNA, and the V and J assignments and clone size from that table. The sample contains approximately 140,000 clones, 65% to 85% of which appear only once.

The source material was PBMCs. The genes are TRBV27 and TRBJ1-6; D is possibly TRBD1 (5 bases). The TCR was taken from a woman aged 40 to 50 in good health and CMV-seronegative. The CDR3: CASSLSTGGGSPLHF. The CDR3 DNA follows: TGTGCCAGCAGTTTATCGACCGGGGGGGGGTCACCCCTCCACTTT.